Presented here are 2 T cell receptor beta chains from one specimen sequenced in a study of blood T cell repertoires in COVID-19. Libraries were prepared by immunoSEQ multiplex PCR; TCRdb keeps only in-frame clonotypes and omits some of them. The sample carries approximately 150,000 clones, over 80% recorded once. Sequenced material: PBMCs or T cells enriched from blood (not recorded which). Receptor source: a man in his 70s who had been exposed to COVID-19.

J is TRBJ1-2 and V is TRBV5-4, with TRBD1 as a possible D gene (5 bases). Germline-derived CDR1 and CDR2 are SGHNT and YYREEE (reference sequence). The V end lost 6 bases, the J end lost 7 bases, and 19 bases lay between the germline ends. CDR3 length: 14 amino acids. The CDR3 sequence is CASKLWGREGGYTF. The CDR3 region has the DNA TGTGCCAGCAAATTGTGGGGCAGGGAGGGTGGCTACACCTTC.

The chain has TRBV28 and TRBJ1-2, with a possible D match to TRBD1 (6 bases). CDR1 and CDR2 (germline): MDHEN, SYDVKM. The CDR3 totals 15 residues. V was pared by 6 bases and J by 0 bases, with 14 bases between. CDR3 nucleotide sequence: TGTGCCAGCAGCCTAGAGGGACATTCTAACTATGGCTACACCTTC. It yields the protein CASSLEGHSNYGYTF.